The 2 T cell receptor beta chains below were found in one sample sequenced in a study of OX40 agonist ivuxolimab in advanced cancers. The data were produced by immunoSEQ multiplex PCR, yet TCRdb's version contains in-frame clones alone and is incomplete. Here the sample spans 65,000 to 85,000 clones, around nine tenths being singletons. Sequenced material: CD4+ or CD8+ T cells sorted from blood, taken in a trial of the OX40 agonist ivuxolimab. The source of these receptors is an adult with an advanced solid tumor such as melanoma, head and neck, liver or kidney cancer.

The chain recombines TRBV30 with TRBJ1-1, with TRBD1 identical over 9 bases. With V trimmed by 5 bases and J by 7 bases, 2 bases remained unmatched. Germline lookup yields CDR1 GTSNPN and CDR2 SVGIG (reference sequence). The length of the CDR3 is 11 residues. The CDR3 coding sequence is TGTGCCTGGTTGACAGGGGGTGAAGCTTTCTTT. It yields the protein CAWLTGGEAFF.

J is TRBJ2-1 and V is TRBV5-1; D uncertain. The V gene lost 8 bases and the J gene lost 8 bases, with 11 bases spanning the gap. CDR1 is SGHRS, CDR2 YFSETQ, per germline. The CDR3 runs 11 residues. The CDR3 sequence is CASTDADEQFF. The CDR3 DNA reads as TGCGCCAGTACCGACGCGGATGAGCAGTTCTTC.